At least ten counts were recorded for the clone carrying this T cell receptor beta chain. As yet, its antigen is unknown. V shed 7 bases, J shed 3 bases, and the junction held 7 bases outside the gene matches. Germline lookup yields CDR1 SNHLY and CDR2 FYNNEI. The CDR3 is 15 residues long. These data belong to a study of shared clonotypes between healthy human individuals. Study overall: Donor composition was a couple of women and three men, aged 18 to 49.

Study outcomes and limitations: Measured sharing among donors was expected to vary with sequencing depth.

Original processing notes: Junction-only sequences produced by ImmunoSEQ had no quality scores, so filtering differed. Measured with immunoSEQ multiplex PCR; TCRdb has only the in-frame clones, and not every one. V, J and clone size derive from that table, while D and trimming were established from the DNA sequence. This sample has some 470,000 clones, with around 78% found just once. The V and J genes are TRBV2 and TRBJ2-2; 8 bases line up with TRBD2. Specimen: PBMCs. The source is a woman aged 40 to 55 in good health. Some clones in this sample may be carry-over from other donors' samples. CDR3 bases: TGTGCCAGCACGCGACTAGCGTGGGACACCGGGGAGCTGTTTTTT. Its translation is CASTRLAWDTGELFF.